One sample yielded the 28 T cell receptor beta chains listed below, sequenced in a study of blood T cell repertoires in COVID-19. Sequenced by immunoSEQ multiplex PCR; TCRdb stores in-frame clones only, minus some. The data contain over 100,000 clones, roughly nine tenths of them seen just once; the ten biggest clones take up over 10%. The sample comprised peripheral blood. These receptors all stem from a woman aged 70-85 years with COVID-19, enrolled during active disease.

The rearrangement links TRBV6-2 or TRBV6-3 to TRBJ2-7; TRBD1 matches 7 bases. Germline values: CDR1 MNHEY, CDR2 SVGEGT. The V and J ends lost 2 bases and 3 bases, in that order; junction bases with no gene match: 13. The CDR3 has 17 residues. CDR3 in amino acids: CASSYDKSGDSIYEQYF. The CDR3 nucleotides read TGTGCCAGCAGTTACGATAAATCTGGGGACAGCATCTACGAGCAGTACTTC.

The rearrangement uses TRBV5-1 and TRBJ2-3, with TRBD2 identical over 9 bases. The CDR3 is made up of 16 amino acids. Germline V CDR1 and CDR2: SGHRS, YFSETQ. V trimming: 2 bases; J trimming: 2 bases; junction bases outside the gene matches: 6. CDR3 coding DNA: TGCGCCAGCAGCTTCTTAGCGGGGGCCGACACAGATACGCAGTATTTT. The encoded protein is CASSFLAGADTDTQYF.

The sample holds one count of this clone. The chain recombines TRBV11-2 with TRBJ2-1; 8 bases align to TRBD2. V shed 1 base, J shed 5 bases, and the junction held 4 bases outside the gene matches. The CDR3 spans 15 residues. CDR1 and CDR2 from the germline V gene are SGHAT and FQNNGV. The CDR3 region has the DNA TGTGCCAGCAGCTTAGGACTAGCGCCTAACAATGAGCAGTTCTTC. As protein: CASSLGLAPNNEQFF.

The chain is built from TRBV5-4 and TRBJ2-5; TRBD1 matches 7 bases. Germline V gene lookup returns CDR1 SGHNT and CDR2 YYREEE (reference sequence). V dropped 4 bases and J dropped 4; count of bases not matched to a gene: 7. This CDR3 is 14 amino acids long. The CDR3 region is CASSLGQRGETQYF. CDR3 in DNA: TGTGCCAGCAGCCTGGGACAGCGTGGAGAGACCCAGTACTTC.

The chain has TRBV11-2 and TRBJ2-5; D may be TRBD2 (6 bases). This CDR3 is 15 amino acids long. Trimming stripped 5 bases from V and 2 bases from J, with 15 bases between. The germline V gene has CDR1 SGHAT and CDR2 FQNNGV. In DNA, the CDR3 is TGTGCCAGCAGCAAGACTAGTGGGGGTCAAGAGACCCAGTACTTC. It is translated as CASSKTSGGQETQYF.

This sequence joins TRBV4-1 and TRBJ1-1; D is unresolved. V lost 3 bases and J lost 1, with 15 bases in between. This CDR3 has 16 amino acids. Germline-derived CDR1 and CDR2 are MGHRA and YSYEKL. The CDR3 DNA reads TGCGCCAGCAGCCACGAACCCTGGAACAGGAACACTGAAGCTTTCTTT. Encoded protein: CASSHEPWNRNTEAFF.

The rearrangement links TRBV5-4 to TRBJ2-3; D unresolved. CDR3 length: 15 residues. Trimming stripped 4 bases from V and 4 bases from J, with 16 bases between. The V gene's germline CDR1 is SGHNT and CDR2 YYREEE (reference sequence). Here the CDR3 DNA reads TGTGCCAGCAGCGGTCCAGAGGTTAGATCAGATACGCAGTATTTT. Translating gives CASSGPEVRSDTQYF.

The CDR3 DNA reads TGTGCCAGCAGCTTAGAAGTGGGAGAGGAGTACTTC. Residues: CASSLEVGEEYF. The chain combines TRBV7-8 with TRBJ2-4, with D possibly being TRBD2 (5 bases). Germline V CDR1 and CDR2: SGHVS, FQNEAQ. The CDR3 has 12 amino acids. V was trimmed by 1 base and J by 14 bases, leaving 12 bases between them.

The CDR3 bases are TGTGCCAGCAACAACATCCAAGAGACCCAGTACTTC. This encodes CASNNIQETQYF. V usage is TRBV28 and J usage is TRBJ2-5; D gene ambiguous. The CDR3 contains 12 residues. The germline CDR1 and CDR2 sequences are MDHEN and SYDVKM. V was pared by 7 bases and J by 1 base, with 7 bases between.

The chain uses TRBV19 and TRBJ2-7, with D perhaps TRBD1 (5 bases). This CDR3 contains 14 residues. Per germline, CDR1 LNHDA and CDR2 SQIVND (reference sequence). V shed 1 base and J shed 2 bases, with 9 bases lying between them. Here the CDR3 DNA reads TGTGCCAGTAGTATAGTGAACAGGCCCTACGAGCAGTACTTC. Residues: CASSIVNRPYEQYF.

This CDR3 is CASSEAGRRVGYTF. DNA of the CDR3: TGTGCCAGCAGTGAAGCGGGGAGGAGGGTTGGCTACACCTTC. The chain couples TRBV6-1 to TRBJ1-2; D uncertain. The CDR3 runs 14 residues. Germline V gene sequence: CDR1 MNHNS, CDR2 SASEGT. V lost 0 bases and J lost 7, with 12 bases in between.

The chain uses TRBV5-1 and TRBJ2-7, with D possibly being TRBD1 (5 bases). The CDR3 is 15 residues long. Trimming cost V 0 bases and J 5 bases, with 15 bases left between them. Germline values: CDR1 SGHRS, CDR2 YFSETQ. The CDR3 protein is CASSLEQAEVDEQYF. CDR3 bases: TGCGCCAGCAGCTTGGAACAGGCTGAAGTTGACGAGCAGTACTTC.

V and J are TRBV6-6 and TRBJ2-7; perhaps TRBD1 as D (5 bases). The CDR3 totals 15 residues. With 2 bases removed from V and 2 bases from J, the gap between germline ends came to 13 bases. The germline gives CDR1 MNHNY, CDR2 SVGAGI (reference sequence). The CDR3 protein is CASSYSTQGPYEQYF. The CDR3 DNA follows: TGTGCCAGCAGTTACAGCACCCAGGGCCCCTACGAGCAGTACTTC.

The J gene is TRBJ2-1, the V gene TRBV30; 8 bases are shared with TRBD1. V shed 5 bases, J shed 5 bases, and the junction held 5 bases outside the gene matches. The CDR3 has 13 residues. Germline V gene sequence: CDR1 GTSNPN, CDR2 SVGIG (reference sequence). The chain's CDR3 is CAWDRGMNNEQFF. CDR3 DNA: TGTGCCTGGGACAGGGGAATGAACAATGAGCAGTTCTTC.

The chain links TRBV18 to TRBJ1-1, with no clear D. The CDR3 has 15 amino acids. With 2 bases removed from V and 0 bases from J, the gap between germline ends came to 10 bases. Looked up from germline, CDR1 is KGHSH and CDR2 is LQKENI. The CDR3 spells CASSPGSGVNTEAFF. CDR3 sequence (DNA): TGTGCCAGCTCACCAGGGTCCGGGGTGAACACTGAAGCTTTCTTT. Based on the CDR3 plus reference TRBV18 and TRBJ1-1, the full variable domain is NAGVMQNPRHLVRRRGQEARLRCSPMKGHSHVYWYRQLPEEGLKFMVYLQKENIIDESGMPKERFSAEFPKEGPSILRIQQVVRGDSAAYFCASSPGSGVNTEAFFGQGTRLTVV.

J is TRBJ1-2 and V is TRBV18, with 9 bases that match TRBD1. This CDR3 is 14 amino acids long. From germline, CDR1 is KGHSH and CDR2 LQKENI. V dropped 3 bases and J dropped 5; count of bases not matched to a gene: 4. The CDR3 region is CASSPGTGTYGYTF. DNA of the CDR3: TGTGCCAGCTCACCCGGGACAGGGACTTATGGCTACACCTTC.

The chain recombines TRBV5-1 with TRBJ2-2; 11 nucleotides align to TRBD1. J was trimmed by 4 bases and V by 4 bases; bases with no gene match: 6. Germline lookup yields CDR1 SGHRS and CDR2 YFSETQ. This CDR3 has 16 amino acids. CDR3 DNA sequence: TGCGCCAGCAGCCCCGGACAGGGGGCATCCACCGGGGAGCTGTTTTTT. It encodes CASSPGQGASTGELFF. Full variable domain (rest looked up from reference TRBV5-1 and TRBJ2-2): KAGVTQTPRYLIKTRGQQVTLSCSPISGHRSVSWYQQTPGQGLQFLFEYFSETQRNKGNFPGRFSGRQFSNSRSEMNVSTLELGDSALYLCASSPGQGASTGELFFGEGSRLTVL.

This chain links TRBV2 with TRBJ1-2; 7 nucleotides agree with TRBD1. The CDR3 extends over 12 amino acids. The ends lost 7 bases at V and 4 bases at J; junction bases unmatched: 3. In germline, CDR1 is SNHLY, CDR2 FYNNEI. CDR3 nucleotides: TGTGCCAGCACGGACAGGATCTATGGCTACACCTTC. Translation gives CASTDRIYGYTF.

For this clone: In the same sample, other DNA sequences code for this CDR3. The chain employs TRBV7-9 and TRBJ1-4; perhaps TRBD1 as D (6 bases). Trimming cost V 1 base and J 3 bases, with 12 bases left between them. Germline CDR1 reads SEHNR; CDR2 reads FQNEAQ (reference sequence). The CDR3 is made up of 16 amino acids. The CDR3 nucleotides are TGTGCCAGCAGCTTAGGGGGGCCCGAGGCTAATGAAAAACTGTTTTTT. Protein product: CASSLGGPEANEKLFF.

V usage is TRBV28 and J usage is TRBJ2-7; 8 bases are a match to TRBD1. Germline values: CDR1 MDHEN, CDR2 SYDVKM. After removal of 5 bases from V and 3 bases from J, the junction contained 6 bases not matched to a gene. The CDR3 extends over 14 amino acids. CDR3 nucleotides: TGTGCCAGCAGTCCGCGGACAGGGAGCTACGAGCAGTACTTC. It yields the protein CASSPRTGSYEQYF.

The chain couples TRBV11-2 to TRBJ2-7, with 11 bases fitting TRBD1. This CDR3 has 16 amino acids. The germline V gene encodes CDR1 SGHAT and CDR2 FQNNGV. J lost 3 bases, V lost 3 bases, and 7 bases had no gene match. CDR3 protein: CASSLLRTGGNYEQYF. The CDR3 nucleotides are TGTGCCAGCAGCTTGCTCCGGACAGGGGGCAACTACGAGCAGTACTTC.

The chain recombines TRBV28 with TRBJ1-2, with 8 nucleotides matching TRBD1. Germline lookup yields CDR1 MDHEN and CDR2 SYDVKM. Trimming removed 6 bases from V and 14 bases from J; junction bases left unmatched: 14. The CDR3 contains 13 residues. CDR3 DNA sequence: TGTGCCAGCAGCGATGGGACAGGCTCTCGGCTAACCTTC. Amino acids: CASSDGTGSRLTF.

The J gene is TRBJ2-5, the V gene TRBV7-7; 10 nucleotides agree with TRBD1. Trimming removed 4 bases from V and 5 bases from J; junction bases left unmatched: 7. The CDR3 contains 15 residues. CDR1 SSHAT and CDR2 FNYEAQ come from the germline V gene (reference sequence). The DNA of the CDR3 is TGTGCCAGCAGCTCCGACAGGGGGCCTTGGGAGACCCAGTACTTC. This sequence encodes CASSSDRGPWETQYF. The full variable domain, rest sourced from reference TRBV7-7 and TRBJ2-5, is GAGVSQSPRYKVTKRGQDVTLRCDPISSHATLYWYQQALGQGPEFLTYFNYEAQPDKSGLPSDRFSAERPEGSISTLTIQRTEQRDSAMYRCASSSDRGPWETQYFGPGTRLLVL.

This sequence joins TRBV25-1 and TRBJ2-5; 11 bases align to TRBD2. After removal of 6 bases from V and 5 bases from J, the junction contained 8 bases not matched to a gene. This CDR3 has 15 amino acids. Germline V CDR1 and CDR2: MGHDK, SYGVNS. The CDR3 region has the DNA TGTGCCAGCAGGAAGACTAGCGGGGCTGGGGAGACCCAGTACTTC. Its protein product is CASRKTSGAGETQYF.

The V call is TRBV5-6, the J call TRBJ2-5, with a weak D call TRBD1 (5 bases). CDR1 is SGHDT and CDR2 is YYEEEE in the germline V gene. The CDR3 loop spans 13 amino acids. V lost 0 bases and J lost 7, with 10 bases in between. CDR3 in DNA: TGTGCCAGCAGCTTGGATAGGGGAACGACCCAGTACTTC. Amino acids: CASSLDRGTTQYF.

Concerning this clone: A read error may account for a junction end that differs from germline. This rearrangement joins TRBV11-2 to TRBJ2-3; 9 bases map to TRBD2. This CDR3 has 16 amino acids. In germline, CDR1 is SGHAT, CDR2 FQNNGV. CDR3 in amino acids: CARSYARAGGGDTQYF. CDR3 in DNA: TGTGCCCGCAGCTACGCCAGGGCGGGGGGGGGAGATACGCAGTATTTT.

Only one count was recorded for this clone. The J gene is TRBJ1-3, the V gene TRBV29-1; tentatively, D is TRBD1 (6 bases). The V and J ends lost 4 bases and 9 bases respectively, with 13 bases between them. The CDR3 is 12 amino acids. CDR1 and CDR2 from the germline V gene are SQVTM and ANQGSEA. As DNA, the CDR3 is TGCAGCGTTGGACAGGCCGGGGCCACCATATATTTT. Translated, it gives CSVGQAGATIYF.

The chain uses TRBV6-5 and TRBJ1-1, with a tentative D call TRBD1 (6 bases). The CDR3 runs 14 residues. Germline V gene sequence: CDR1 MNHEY, CDR2 SVGAGI. The V and J ends lost 7 bases and 4 bases respectively, with 16 bases between them. CDR3 sequence: CASTRGGGITEAFF. The CDR3 DNA sequence: TGTGCCAGCACGAGAGGGGGTGGGATCACTGAAGCTTTCTTT.